The entry that follows covers one T cell receptor (beta chain) sequence. This entry is derived from a study of blood T cell repertoires in COVID-19. Assay: immunoSEQ multiplex PCR; the TCRdb copy retains only in-frame clones and omits some. Of some 210,000 clones listed, roughly 84% are singletons. Germline CDR1 reads SGHAT; CDR2 reads FQDESV (reference sequence). This CDR3 contains 13 residues. Trimming removed 5 bases from V and 5 bases from J, with 12 bases in between. The receptor comes from a woman in her thirties or forties who had recovered from COVID-19. V and J are TRBV11-1 and TRBJ2-5; weak D call: TRBD2 (5 bases). Sequencing was performed on peripheral blood. The CDR3 reads CASSPRLYETQYF. The CDR3 DNA sequence: TGTGCCAGCAGCCCCAGACTATACGAGACCCAGTACTTC.